Shown below are 21 T cell receptor beta chains from a single sample sequenced in a study of beta chain features in type 1 diabetes. As every portion of the isolated RNA was reverse transcribed, the sequencing read expressed TCRB transcripts. Assay: immunoSEQ multiplex PCR; the TCRdb copy retains only in-frame clones and omits some. Found here are more than 150,000 clones, around an eighth of them singletons; the top ten hold 0.62%. Sequenced: central memory CD4+ T cells from blood. All receptors come from a woman under 30 in good health.

This clone was recorded at least ten times. This chain uses TRBV4-1 with TRBJ2-1; TRBD2 matches at 12 bases. Germline V lookup: CDR1 MGHRA, CDR2 YSYEKL. V was pared by 4 bases and J by 7 bases, with 14 bases of the junction left unmatched. The CDR3 is 18 amino acids. The chain's CDR3 is CASSPLDMGLAGGNEQFF. CDR3 bases: TGCGCCAGCAGCCCCCTAGACATGGGACTAGCGGGTGGGAATGAGCAGTTCTTC.

The chain employs TRBV10-2 and TRBJ1-1; the D gene is possibly TRBD1 (6 bases). V shed 10 bases and J shed 2 bases, with 14 bases lying between them. Germline V gene data show CDR1 as WSHSY and CDR2 as SAAADI. This CDR3 region has 13 residues. CDR3 protein: CAIARGDNTEAFF. As DNA, the CDR3 is TGCGCCATTGCCAGGGGTGACAACACTGAAGCTTTCTTT.

This clone occurred a few times. This chain connects TRBV5-4 to TRBJ2-1; TRBD2 aligns across 11 bases. The CDR3 consists of 16 residues. V shed 4 bases, J shed 6 bases, and the junction held 9 bases outside the gene matches. Per germline, CDR1 SGHNT and CDR2 YYREEE (reference sequence). The CDR3 region has the DNA TGTGCCAGCAGCCCAAAAACTACTAGCGGGAGCAATGAGCAGTTCTTC. Protein sequence: CASSPKTTSGSNEQFF. Drawing the rest from reference TRBV5-4 and TRBJ2-1, the complete variable domain is ETGVTQSPTHLIKTRGQQVTLRCSSQSGHNTVSWYQQALGQGPQFIFQYYREEENGRGNFPPRFSGLQFPNYSSELNVNALELDDSALYLCASSPKTTSGSNEQFFGPGTRLTVL.

The chain joins TRBV28 to TRBJ2-7; no clear D. This CDR3 has 15 residues. Between the trimmed V and J ends, which lost 2 bases and 5 bases, there was a span of 16 bases. Germline lookup yields CDR1 MDHEN and CDR2 SYDVKM. The CDR3 DNA follows: TGTGCCAGCAGTTTAGTCCGAAAACCTGGCAACGAGCAGTACTTC. Protein: CASSLVRKPGNEQYF.

The chain links TRBV5-4 to TRBJ1-1, with a possible D match to TRBD1 (6 bases). The V end was cut by 4 bases, the J end by 4 bases, with 11 bases between. Germline CDR1 and CDR2: SGHNT and YYREEE (reference sequence). This CDR3 is built from 13 residues. Written as DNA, the CDR3 is TGTGCCAGCAGCGTCAGGGGTCCCACTGAAGCTTTCTTT. Translated, it gives CASSVRGPTEAFF.

This clone has ten or more counts. The genes are TRBV28 and TRBJ2-2, with D perhaps matching TRBD1 (5 bases). There are 15 residues in the CDR3. Trimming removed 4 bases from V and 2 bases from J, with 11 bases in between. The germline V gene encodes CDR1 MDHEN and CDR2 SYDVKM. For the CDR3, the DNA is TGTGCCAGCAGTTCGGAGACAGAAAACACCGGGGAGCTGTTTTTT. This codes for CASSSETENTGELFF.

This chain links TRBV15 with TRBJ2-7; 9 bases are a match to TRBD1. The junction had 9 bases not matched to a gene; V was cut back by 3 bases and J by 6 bases. The CDR3 loop spans 15 amino acids. CDR1 is LNHNV and CDR2 is YYDKDF in the germline V gene (reference sequence). The CDR3 coding sequence is TGTGCCACCAGCAGGGATACAGGGGGCTATCGCGAGCAGTACTTC. Translated: CATSRDTGGYREQYF. The full variable domain, its missing parts supplied by reference TRBV15 and TRBJ2-7, is DAMVIQNPRYQVTQFGKPVTLSCSQTLNHNVMYWYQQKSSQAPKLLFHYYDKDFNNEADTPDNFQSRRPNTSFCFLDIRSPGLGDTAMYLCATSRDTGGYREQYFGPGTRLTVT.

The chain carries TRBV2 and TRBJ2-6; TRBD1 might be the D (6 bases). V lost 7 bases, J lost 0 bases, and 10 bases lay in between. Germline V gene sequence: CDR1 SNHLY, CDR2 FYNNEI. The CDR3 extends over 15 amino acids. Here the CDR3 DNA reads TGTGCCAGCACAGGACAGCTCTCTGGGGCCAACGTCCTGACTTTC. It translates to CASTGQLSGANVLTF.

This clone was detected a few times. The chain combines TRBV5-1 with TRBJ2-3, with TRBD2 as a possible D gene (6 bases). The V gene's germline CDR1 is SGHRS and CDR2 YFSETQ. The germline V and J ends were trimmed by 6 bases and 1 base, with 9 bases remaining between them. CDR3 length equals 13 residues. The CDR3 coding sequence is TGCGCCAGCATGCGCGGGGGCACAGATACGCAGTATTTT. This sequence encodes CASMRGGTDTQYF.

This clone has only a few counts. The V call is TRBV6-5, the J call TRBJ1-5; D is undetermined. The V end was cut by 0 bases, the J end by 3 bases, with 9 bases between. The CDR3 is 15 residues long. The V gene's germline CDR1 is MNHEY and CDR2 SVGAGI. The DNA of the CDR3 is TGTGCCAGCAGTTACTCGATTACAGCCAATCAGCCCCAGCATTTT. This sequence encodes CASSYSITANQPQHF.

This clone showed up just a few times. The chain uses TRBV7-2 and TRBJ1-1; D is uncertain. Between the trimmed V and J ends, which lost 6 bases and 4 bases, there was a span of 15 bases. Germline CDR1 SGHTA, CDR2 FQGNSA. The CDR3 length is 14 residues. The CDR3 spells CASSRGGIPTEAFF. CDR3 DNA: TGTGCCAGCAGTAGAGGTGGAATTCCCACTGAAGCTTTCTTT.

The chain has TRBV4-3 and TRBJ2-2; D is perhaps TRBD2 (6 bases). Germline CDR1 reads LGHNA; CDR2 reads YSLEER. This CDR3 contains 15 residues. The ends were cut back, 3 bases at V and 0 bases at J, with 8 bases in the middle. The chain's CDR3 is CASSQGLSNTGELFF. The CDR3 nucleotides read TGCGCCAGCAGCCAGGGACTTTCGAACACCGGGGAGCTGTTTTTT.

This clone was recorded many times. The V call is TRBV14, the J call TRBJ2-7, with D perhaps TRBD1 (6 bases). Germline lookup yields CDR1 SGHDN and CDR2 FVKESK. Trimming took off 4 bases at V and 2 bases at J, with 15 bases between the two ends. This CDR3 comprises 15 residues. CDR3 protein: CASSLDWGRAYEQYF. The CDR3 DNA reads as TGTGCCAGCAGCCTTGACTGGGGGCGAGCCTACGAGCAGTACTTC.

This clone was found a few times. The chain combines TRBV9 with TRBJ2-3; 9 bases are a match to TRBD2. Germline CDR1 is SGDLS and CDR2 is YYNGEE. The ends lost 4 bases at V and 5 bases at J; junction bases unmatched: 5. The CDR3 totals 14 residues. The CDR3 reads CASSRLSGGDTQYF. In DNA form, the CDR3 reads TGTGCCAGCAGCCGACTTAGCGGGGGAGATACGCAGTATTTT. The variable domain in full, with the rest retrieved from reference TRBV9 and TRBJ2-3, is DSGVTQTPKHLITATGQRVTLRCSPRSGDLSVYWYQQSLDQGLQFLIQYYNGEERAKGNILERFSAQQFPDLHSELNLSSLELGDSALYFCASSRLSGGDTQYFGPGTRLTVL.

The chain combines TRBV6-5 with TRBJ1-1, with 8 bases that match TRBD1. The CDR3 contains 13 residues. The germline V gene has CDR1 MNHEY and CDR2 SVGAGI. J gave up 5 bases and V 5 bases, and 4 bases lay outside the gene matches. The CDR3: CASSRQGRTEAFF. DNA of the CDR3: TGTGCCAGCAGTCGACAGGGGAGAACTGAAGCTTTCTTT.

The rearrangement joins TRBV5-1 to TRBJ2-5, with 8 bases fitting TRBD1. J gave up 5 bases and V 4 bases, and 7 bases lay outside the gene matches. The length of the CDR3 is 14 residues. Germline V gene sequence: CDR1 SGHRS, CDR2 YFSETQ. Here the CDR3 DNA reads TGCGCCAGCAGCGATACAGGGGGAGTGGAGACCCAGTACTTC. Its translation: CASSDTGGVETQYF.

There are a few counts of this clone. The V call is TRBV4-2, the J call TRBJ1-4; D perhaps matches TRBD1 (6 bases). In germline, CDR1 is LGHNA, CDR2 YNFKEQ. V was cut by 1 base and J by 7 bases, with 13 bases left in between. CDR3 length: 15 residues. The DNA of the CDR3 is TGTGCCAGCAGCCAAGTCACAGGGCGTACTGAAAAACTGTTTTTT. Translation gives CASSQVTGRTEKLFF.

This clone was counted a few times. The V and J genes are TRBV4-2 and TRBJ2-7, with TRBD2 matching 7 bases. After removal of 4 bases from V and 10 bases from J, the junction contained 7 bases not matched to a gene. Germline V lookup: CDR1 LGHNA, CDR2 YNFKEQ. This CDR3 is built from 12 residues. CDR3 coding DNA: TGTGCCAGCAGCCGTAGCGGCGGGAGACAGTACTTC. Protein sequence: CASSRSGGRQYF.

The chain links TRBV7-9 to TRBJ2-1, with a possible D match to TRBD2 (5 bases). This CDR3 region has 17 residues. The germline CDR1 and CDR2 sequences are SEHNR and FQNEAQ (reference sequence). Trimming removed 6 bases at V and 7 bases at J, with 25 bases between. The CDR3 protein is CASRLRVASSSWNEQFF. In DNA form, the CDR3 reads TGTGCCAGCAGGCTTCGGGTGGCTAGCTCGAGTTGGAATGAGCAGTTCTTC.

The chain joins TRBV1 to TRBJ1-2. TRBV1 is flagged as a pseudogene. This CDR3 spans 16 amino acids. This CDR3 reads CTSSQDLAGIRDGYTF. CDR3 DNA sequence: TGCACCAGCAGCCAAGATCTTGCCGGGATAAGAGATGGCTACACCTTC.

This clone has just a few counts. The chain employs TRBV5-4 and TRBJ1-2; 8 bases fit TRBD1. The V and J ends lost 2 bases and 2 bases, in that order; junction bases with no gene match: 5. The CDR3 runs 15 residues. CDR1 SGHNT and CDR2 YYREEE come from the germline V gene (reference sequence). The CDR3 region is CASSLGQGANYGYTF. CDR3 coding DNA: TGTGCCAGCAGCTTAGGTCAGGGGGCAAACTATGGCTACACCTTC.